This TCR beta chain was sequenced in a study of T cells in Graves' hyperthyroidism and ophthalmopathy. Study observations and caveats: Ophthalmopathy was separated from stable hyperthyroidism by a 13 V-J model. Blood also carried most thyroid clonotypes expanded above 0.001.

It was RNA transcripts that yielded the amplified TCR beta CDR3 regions. First-round RT-PCR of the TCR CDR3 relied on the HTBI primer set. TCRdb re-called the multiplex PCR reads with MiXCR, one entry per CDR3 protein. The repertoire consists of 490,000 or so distinct CDR3 sequences, with 40% to 50% occurring once and the leading ten covering approximately 44%. The V and J ends lost 6 bases and 0 bases respectively, with 10 bases between them. Germline CDR1 and CDR2: SGDLS and YYNGEE. CDR3 length: 13 amino acids. Criteria for exclusion of patients were uncontrolled infection, other autoimmune disease, pregnancy or lactation. Concerning this clonotype itself: The target antigen is unknown.

The TCR comes from an adult woman with Graves' disease, either hyperthyroidism or ophthalmopathy (not recorded which). Sequenced sample: peripheral blood or thyroid tissue (not recorded which). This chain links TRBV9 with TRBJ2-7; D is undetermined. CDR3 amino acids: CASTSPSSYEQYF. CDR3 coding DNA: TGTGCCAGCACCTCCCCAAGCTCCTACGAGCAGTACTTC.